This is a list of T cell receptor beta chains from one sample in a study of CD8 T cells in ankylosing spondylitis. Each CDR3 protein is one row after TCRdb ran MiXCR on the 5' RACE reads. The sample yields about 440,000 distinct CDR3 sequences, 15% to 20% seen once. Sequencing input: blood, either unsorted or a sorted T cell fraction (not recorded which). The receptors shown here come from a male donor with ankylosing spondylitis. CDR3s include the opening cysteine and the closing phenylalanine or tryptophan. The D gene is left open where the match is weak. Part of the rows lack a size; the others show once, few, many or a class for expanded clones.

DNA: TGTGCCAGCAGACTCCTACTTGGGTTCGGCCACGAGCAGTACTTC
CDR3: CASRLLLGFGHEQYF
V: TRBV28
J: TRBJ2-7
size: .
D: .

DNA: TGCAGTGCCCCACAGGGCACCGGGGAGCTGTTTTTT
CDR3: CSAPQGTGELFF
V: TRBV20-1
J: TRBJ2-2
size: few
D: .

DNA: TGCAGTGCCACCAGGGGAAGTAGCAATTCACCCCTCCACTTT
CDR3: CSATRGSSNSPLHF
V: TRBV20-1
J: TRBJ1-6
size: few
D: .

DNA: TGCAGTGCTAGAGTACCGGGCTCGAACACTGAAGCTTTCTTT
CDR3: CSARVPGSNTEAFF
V: TRBV20-1
J: TRBJ1-1
size: .
D: .

DNA: TGTGCCAGCAGCCAAGATCGTGACCCGGGGGGGGACGAGCAGTACTTC
CDR3: CASSQDRDPGGDEQYF
V: TRBV4-2
J: TRBJ2-7
size: few
D: TRBD2

DNA: TGTGCCAGCAGCCCCCACAGGGGACAGGATGGCTACACCTTC
CDR3: CASSPHRGQDGYTF
V: TRBV7-2
J: TRBJ1-2
size: .
D: TRBD1

DNA: TGTGCCAACGGTTCGGGGAACCACCAAGAGACCCAGTACTTC
CDR3: CANGSGNHQETQYF
V: TRBV21-1
J: TRBJ2-5
size: few
D: .

DNA: TGTGCCAGCAGGGCCCGAGGTTCTTCAGAAAAACTGTTTTTT
CDR3: CASRARGSSEKLFF
V: TRBV6-1
J: TRBJ1-4
size: many
D: .

DNA: TGCGCCAGCAGCCCCCAGCCGGCGAACTATGGCTACACCTTC
CDR3: CASSPQPANYGYTF
V: TRBV5-1
J: TRBJ1-2
size: .
D: .

DNA: TGCGCCAGCAGTGAGGGCCATGTCGGGCACATTCAGTACTTC
CDR3: CASSEGHVGHIQYF
V: TRBV10-1
J: TRBJ2-4
size: .
D: .

DNA: TGTGCTAGTGCCCTAGCGGGAGGGTCCTACAATGAGCAGTTCTTC
CDR3: CASALAGGSYNEQFF
V: TRBV12-5
J: TRBJ2-1
size: few
D: TRBD2

DNA: TGTGCCAGCAGCAAGGACAGACGGGCAGATACGCAGTATTTT
CDR3: CASSKDRRADTQYF
V: TRBV7-6
J: TRBJ2-3
size: .
D: .

DNA: TGTGCCAGCAGCTCATCAGCCAGGGCAACGTACGGCGAGCAGTACTTC
CDR3: CASSSSARATYGEQYF
V: TRBV11-2
J: TRBJ2-7
size: few
D: .

DNA: TGTGCCAGCAGTCCCGCAGCGGGAGTAGGTTACGAGCAGTACTTC
CDR3: CASSPAAGVGYEQYF
V: TRBV12-3/TRBV12-4
J: TRBJ2-7
size: many
D: TRBD2

DNA: TGTGCCAGCAGTAAAACCGACCGGGACAGGGGAGAGCAGTACTTC
CDR3: CASSKTDRDRGEQYF
V: TRBV2
J: TRBJ2-7
size: .
D: TRBD1

DNA: TGTGCCAGCAGTGAAAGTGTTGGGGCCGGGGACAATGAGCAGTTCTTC
CDR3: CASSESVGAGDNEQFF
V: TRBV6-1
J: TRBJ2-1
size: .
D: .

DNA: TGTGCCAGCTCACCAGGGCCCCAGGGCGAGCAGTACTTC
CDR3: CASSPGPQGEQYF
V: TRBV18
J: TRBJ2-7
size: few
D: .

DNA: TGTGCCAGCAGCCAAGATTTTTACGGTTTGGATGGCTACACCTTC
CDR3: CASSQDFYGLDGYTF
V: TRBV14
J: TRBJ1-2
size: few
D: .

DNA: TGTGCCAGCAGGGCAGGAGGGGGGAGCAATCAGCCCCAGCATTTT
CDR3: CASRAGGGSNQPQHF
V: TRBV6-1
J: TRBJ1-5
size: .
D: .

DNA: TGCAGTGCTCTACGACAGGGGGGTGGCAATGAGCAGTTCTTC
CDR3: CSALRQGGGNEQFF
V: TRBV20-1
J: TRBJ2-1
size: few
D: TRBD1

DNA: TGCAGCGTTGAAGCGGGACAGGGAACGGGGACTGAAGCTTTCTTT
CDR3: CSVEAGQGTGTEAFF
V: TRBV29-1
J: TRBJ1-1
size: .
D: TRBD1

DNA: TGTGCCAGCAGCAAAATCCAGGCCAGGGCCTCCTACGAGCAGTACTTC
CDR3: CASSKIQARASYEQYF
V: TRBV21-1
J: TRBJ2-7
size: .
D: .

DNA: TGTGCCAGCAGCCAAGCAGGACGCGGCGAGACCCAGTACTTC
CDR3: CASSQAGRGETQYF
V: TRBV3-1
J: TRBJ2-5
size: .
D: .

DNA: TGTGCCAGCAGTTTCGGCGGGGGGGCCATTGAGCAGTTCTTC
CDR3: CASSFGGGAIEQFF
V: TRBV12-3/TRBV12-4
J: TRBJ2-1
size: few
D: TRBD2

DNA: TGTGCCAGCAGGCCCCAGAGCTCTGGGGCCAACGTCCTGACTTTC
CDR3: CASRPQSSGANVLTF
V: TRBV28
J: TRBJ2-6
size: few
D: .

DNA: TGTGCCAGCAGCCAAGCGGGACAGCTTAATCAGCCCCAGCATTTT
CDR3: CASSQAGQLNQPQHF
V: TRBV12-3/TRBV12-4
J: TRBJ1-5
size: many
D: TRBD1

DNA: TGTGCCAGCAGTTACCAAGGGACGGGGACTAATGAAAAACTGTTTTTT
CDR3: CASSYQGTGTNEKLFF
V: TRBV12-3/TRBV12-4
J: TRBJ1-4
size: .
D: .

DNA: TGTGCCAGCAGTGAAGTGTCCTACACTGAAGCTTTCTTT
CDR3: CASSEVSYTEAFF
V: TRBV6-1
J: TRBJ1-1
size: few
D: .

DNA: TGTGCCACCAGCGAATTCCGGGGGGCTGCTAACTATGGCTACACCTTC
CDR3: CATSEFRGAANYGYTF
V: TRBV15
J: TRBJ1-2
size: .
D: .

DNA: TGTGCCAGTCGACAGGGGCGTAACTATGGCTACACCTTC
CDR3: CASRQGRNYGYTF
V: TRBV19
J: TRBJ1-2
size: .
D: TRBD1

DNA: TGCGCCAGCAGCCGTCTACCCCCAAGCGGGGATCCCTACAATGAGCAGTTCTTC
CDR3: CASSRLPPSGDPYNEQFF
V: TRBV4-3
J: TRBJ2-1
size: many
D: TRBD2

DNA: TGCGCCAGCAGCTATGGGGGCCAGGGGGCATCTCCTCTGGAGACCCAGTACTTC
CDR3: CASSYGGQGASPLETQYF
V: TRBV5-1
J: TRBJ2-5
size: few
D: TRBD1

DNA: TGCAGCGTTGAAAGCGTTTCCAGCCGGGCGGGCGCAGAGACCCAGTACTTC
CDR3: CSVESVSSRAGAETQYF
V: TRBV29-1
J: TRBJ2-5
size: few
D: .

DNA: TGTGCCAGCAGTTACTACAGGGAAGCTAACTATGGCTACACCTTC
CDR3: CASSYYREANYGYTF
V: TRBV6-5
J: TRBJ1-2
size: few
D: .

DNA: TGTGCCAGCAGCTTCCGACGGACCACTGAAGCTTTCTTT
CDR3: CASSFRRTTEAFF
V: TRBV13
J: TRBJ1-1
size: many
D: .

DNA: TGTGCCAGCAGCCCTGGGGGGGGCGATCAGCCCCAGCATTTT
CDR3: CASSPGGGDQPQHF
V: TRBV11-2
J: TRBJ1-5
size: .
D: .

DNA: TGCAGTGCTAGAAGGTTTGGGAACAACCAAGAGACCCAGTACTTC
CDR3: CSARRFGNNQETQYF
V: TRBV20-1
J: TRBJ2-5
size: few
D: .

DNA: TGCAGTGCTAGAGAGGGGGAGCAGTTCTTC
CDR3: CSAREGEQFF
V: TRBV20-1
J: TRBJ2-1
size: .
D: .

DNA: TGCAGTGCTAGAGGCGCGACTAGCGGGAGATATACCGCCTACGAGCAGTACTTC
CDR3: CSARGATSGRYTAYEQYF
V: TRBV20-1
J: TRBJ2-7
size: many
D: TRBD2

DNA: TGTGCCAGCAGAACTCGGGGAGACACCGGGGAGCTGTTTTTT
CDR3: CASRTRGDTGELFF
V: TRBV12-3/TRBV12-4
J: TRBJ2-2
size: many
D: .

DNA: TGCGCCAGCAGCTCAACTCAGGGAAGGGATGGCTACACCTTC
CDR3: CASSSTQGRDGYTF
V: TRBV5-1
J: TRBJ1-2
size: many
D: .

DNA: TGTGCCATCAGTGATACAGGGAAAGCTGGAAACACCATATATTTT
CDR3: CAISDTGKAGNTIYF
V: TRBV10-3
J: TRBJ1-3
size: .
D: .

DNA: TGCAGTGCTATCTATAGCGGGGGAGGGTACGAGCAGTACTTC
CDR3: CSAIYSGGGYEQYF
V: TRBV20-1
J: TRBJ2-7
size: .
D: TRBD2

DNA: TGTGCCAGCAGCTTGGTCGGACCACAGCCCCGGGGCGAGACCCAGTACTTC
CDR3: CASSLVGPQPRGETQYF
V: TRBV5-6
J: TRBJ2-5
size: few
D: .

DNA: TGCGCCAGCAGCTTGGGGAACCCGAGCAATCAGCCCCAGCATTTT
CDR3: CASSLGNPSNQPQHF
V: TRBV5-1
J: TRBJ1-5
size: .
D: .